This T cell receptor beta chain comes out of a study of blood T cells in healthy people across ages. Study-level background: There was about one barcoded beta molecule captured by template switching per two T cells. Study findings and constraints: In long-lived donors, naive CD4+ cell counts and diversity exceeded those of aged donors.

On this clonotype itself: The target antigen is unknown.

For the second PCR, which ran for about 7 to 11 cycles, a sample-barcoded 5' primer and a J-beta primer mix were used. A template-switch adaptor with 12 random nucleotides tagged each cDNA molecule. A single record per CDR3 protein comes from TCRdb applying MiXCR to the 5' RACE reads. This sample has more than 700,000 distinct CDR3 sequences, with around half found just once. In each sample, at least 7 million PBMCs were isolated. Trimming left V 7 bases short and J 5 bases short, with 20 bases between. Germline assignment: CDR1 MDHEN and CDR2 SYDVKM. CDR3 length: 15 amino acids. The V call is TRBV28, the J call TRBJ1-2; TRBD1 is a possible D gene (5 bases). The source of this sequence is an older man in good health. Source material: blood. The CDR3 coding sequence is TGTGCCAGCACCCGGGACCGCACTTTGGGGTATGGCTACACCTTC. Its protein product is CASTRDRTLGYGYTF.